One TCR beta chain is described in this entry. Repertoires were generated with immunoSEQ multiplex PCR, while TCRdb's copy carries only in-frame clones and drops some. The sample holds about 420,000 clones, about 87% seen once. This specimen comes from a study of blood T cell repertoires in COVID-19. CDR3 length: 15 residues. V was pared by 3 bases and J by 3 bases, with 4 bases of the junction left unmatched. Germline assignment: CDR1 SGHTA and CDR2 FQGNSA. Sequencing was done on a sample of peripheral blood. This receptor was taken from a man between 18 and 35 years old with COVID-19, enrolled during active disease. The chain couples TRBV7-2 to TRBJ1-4; 7 bases are shared with TRBD1. Here the CDR3 DNA reads TGTGCCAGCAGCTTCCAGGGACAGCCTAATGAAAAACTGTTTTTT. This translates into CASSFQGQPNEKLFF.